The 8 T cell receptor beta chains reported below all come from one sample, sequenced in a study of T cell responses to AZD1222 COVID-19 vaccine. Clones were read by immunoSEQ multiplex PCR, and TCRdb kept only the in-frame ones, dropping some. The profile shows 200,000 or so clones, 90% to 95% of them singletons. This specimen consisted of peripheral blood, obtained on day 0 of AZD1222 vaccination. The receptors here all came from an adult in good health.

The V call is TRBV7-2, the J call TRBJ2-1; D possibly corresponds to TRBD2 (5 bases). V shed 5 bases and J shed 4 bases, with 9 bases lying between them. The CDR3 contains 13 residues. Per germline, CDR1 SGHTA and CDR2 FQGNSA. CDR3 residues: CASSAGTYNEQFF. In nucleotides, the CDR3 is TGTGCCAGCAGCGCGGGCACGTACAATGAGCAGTTCTTC. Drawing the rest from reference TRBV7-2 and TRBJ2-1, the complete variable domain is GAGVSQSPSNKVTEKGKDVELRCDPISGHTALYWYRQSLGQGLEFLIYFQGNSAPDKSGLPSDRFSAERTGGSVSTLTIQRTQQEDSAVYLCASSAGTYNEQFFGPGTRLTVL.

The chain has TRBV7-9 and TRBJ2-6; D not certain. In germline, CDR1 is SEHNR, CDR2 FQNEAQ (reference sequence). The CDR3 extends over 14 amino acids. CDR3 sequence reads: CVTNPGYGANVLTF. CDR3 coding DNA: TGTGTCACAAACCCCGGGTATGGGGCCAACGTCCTGACTTTC.

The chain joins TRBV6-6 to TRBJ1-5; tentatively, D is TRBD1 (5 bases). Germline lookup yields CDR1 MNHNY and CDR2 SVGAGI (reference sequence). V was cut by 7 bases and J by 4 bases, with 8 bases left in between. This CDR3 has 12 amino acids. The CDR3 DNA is TGTGCCAGCAAGCAGGGTAATCAGCCCCAGCATTTT. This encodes CASKQGNQPQHF.

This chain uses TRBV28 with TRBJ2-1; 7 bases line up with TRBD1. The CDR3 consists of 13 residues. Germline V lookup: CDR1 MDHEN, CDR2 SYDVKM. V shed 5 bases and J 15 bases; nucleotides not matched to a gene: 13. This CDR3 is CASSPTFRGWAFF. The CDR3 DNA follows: TGTGCCAGCAGTCCAACATTCAGGGGGTGGGCGTTCTTC.

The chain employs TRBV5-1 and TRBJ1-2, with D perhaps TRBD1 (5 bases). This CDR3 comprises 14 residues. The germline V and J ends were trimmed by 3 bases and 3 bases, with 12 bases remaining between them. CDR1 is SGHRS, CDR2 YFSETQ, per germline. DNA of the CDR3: TGCGCCAGCAGCTATCTAAGAGGGGACTATGGCTACACCTTC. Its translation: CASSYLRGDYGYTF. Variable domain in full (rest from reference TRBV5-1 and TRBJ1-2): KAGVTQTPRYLIKTRGQQVTLSCSPISGHRSVSWYQQTPGQGLQFLFEYFSETQRNKGNFPGRFSGRQFSNSRSEMNVSTLELGDSALYLCASSYLRGDYGYTFGSGTRLTVV.

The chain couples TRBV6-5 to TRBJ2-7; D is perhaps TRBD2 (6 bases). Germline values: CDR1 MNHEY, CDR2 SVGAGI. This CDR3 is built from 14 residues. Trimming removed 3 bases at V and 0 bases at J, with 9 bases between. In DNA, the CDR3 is TGTGCCAGCAGTTATACCGGGAGCTCCTACGAGCAGTACTTC. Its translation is CASSYTGSSYEQYF.

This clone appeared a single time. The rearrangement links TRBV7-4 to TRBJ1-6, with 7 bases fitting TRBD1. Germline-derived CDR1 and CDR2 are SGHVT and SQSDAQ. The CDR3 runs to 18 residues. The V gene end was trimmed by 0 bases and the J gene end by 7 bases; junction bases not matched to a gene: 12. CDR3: CASSLALGSRDSNSPLHF. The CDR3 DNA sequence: TGTGCCAGCAGCTTAGCTCTTGGGTCTCGGGACAGCAATTCACCCCTCCACTTT.

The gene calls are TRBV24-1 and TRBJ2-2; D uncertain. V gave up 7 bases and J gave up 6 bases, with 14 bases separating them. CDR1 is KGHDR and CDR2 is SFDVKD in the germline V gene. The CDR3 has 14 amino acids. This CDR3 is CATSSTRGPGELFF. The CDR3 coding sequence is TGTGCCACCAGCTCGACCCGTGGCCCCGGGGAGCTGTTTTTT.